This T cell receptor beta chain was retrieved from a study of OX40 agonist ivuxolimab in advanced cancers. Study-wide context: With a range of roughly 20 to 79, age averaged roughly 60 years, and around 83% were male.

Study-level findings and limits: In general, CD8+ T cells held more expanded clones than CD4+ did, on average. The study found among the lowest clonal expansion in partial responders at 0.1-3.0 mg/kg.

A remark on this clone: Its antigen is unknown.

The CDR3 is 15 amino acids. Losses at the gene ends were 10 bases for V and 8 bases for J; bases not matched to a gene: 20. Germline V gene sequence: CDR1 MDHEN, CDR2 SYDVKM. Sequenced by immunoSEQ multiplex PCR; TCRdb stores in-frame clones only, minus some. The sample has about 45,000 clones; 70% to 90% are singletons. This TCR came from an adult with an advanced solid tumor such as melanoma, head and neck, liver or kidney cancer. This chain connects TRBV28 to TRBJ2-7; 7 nucleotides agree with TRBD2. Sequences were derived from CD4+ or CD8+ T cells sorted from blood, sampled in a trial of the OX40 agonist ivuxolimab. CDR3: CATHTSYGTKVQQYF. CDR3 in DNA: TGTGCCACGCACACAAGCTACGGGACTAAGGTACAGCAGTACTTC.